A single sample is the source of the 8 T cell receptor beta chains below, sequenced in a study of technical replicates of blood from a handful of donors. Method: immunoSEQ multiplex PCR; TCRdb's copy keeps in-frame clones and lacks some. The table lists 79,000 or so clones, 91% of them singletons, with 0.25% in the top ten. The sequencing sample was made of T cells isolated from PBMCs. These receptors were obtained from a human donor in good health.

The rearrangement links TRBV4-1 to TRBJ1-2; 7 nucleotides agree with TRBD1. The trim removed 3 bases at V and 7 bases at J, leaving 5 bases unmatched. Germline V gene data show CDR1 as MGHRA and CDR2 as YSYEKL. This CDR3 contains 13 residues. The CDR3 loop reads CASSQTGFVGYTF. The CDR3 bases are TGCGCCAGCAGCCAGACAGGGTTCGTTGGCTACACCTTC.

The chain uses TRBV10-3 and TRBJ2-7; 9 bases are a match to TRBD2. Germline V gene data show CDR1 as ENHRY and CDR2 as SYGVKD. The CDR3 contains 14 residues. With V trimmed by 5 bases and J by 4 bases, 6 bases remained unmatched. The CDR3 DNA reads TGTGCCATCAGTACTAGCGGGCGAGGATACGAGCAGTACTTC. Translating it yields CAISTSGRGYEQYF.

The chain links TRBV2 to TRBJ1-1; D remains unclear. Germline V gives CDR1 SNHLY, CDR2 FYNNEI. The CDR3 extends over 13 amino acids. The CDR3 region is CARETPMNTEAFF. CDR3 nucleotides: TGTGCTCGAGAAACCCCAATGAACACTGAAGCTTTCTTT.

The chain employs TRBV11-2 and TRBJ2-7, with D tentatively TRBD2 (6 bases). Germline V gene sequence: CDR1 SGHAT, CDR2 FQNNGV. The V end was cut by 3 bases, the J end by 0 bases, with 12 bases between. The CDR3 loop spans 15 amino acids. As DNA, the CDR3 is TGTGCCAGCAGCTTCACCGCGGGACTCTCCTACGAGCAGTACTTC. The encoded protein is CASSFTAGLSYEQYF.

The V call is TRBV5-4, the J call TRBJ1-1, with 9 bases matching TRBD1. V lost 3 bases to trimming and J lost 7 bases; unmatched junction nucleotides: 4. CDR3 size: 13 residues. From germline, CDR1 is SGHNT and CDR2 YYREEE (reference sequence). The CDR3 region is CASSSGQGFEAFF. As DNA, the CDR3 is TGTGCCAGCAGCTCGGGACAGGGTTTTGAAGCTTTCTTT.

This rearrangement joins TRBV7-9 to TRBJ1-4; 7 nucleotides agree with TRBD1. This CDR3 is built from 17 residues. Trimming removed 5 bases from V and 6 bases from J; junction bases left unmatched: 15. From germline, CDR1 is SEHNR and CDR2 FQNEAQ (reference sequence). This CDR3 is CASSTRRGRRFDEKLFF. The CDR3 DNA reads as TGTGCCAGCAGCACTAGGAGGGGGCGAAGATTCGATGAAAAACTGTTTTTT.

The chain has TRBV10-3 and TRBJ1-1, with 9 positions matching TRBD1. This CDR3 has 14 amino acids. CDR1 and CDR2 from the germline V gene are ENHRY and SYGVKD. The ends lost 10 bases at V and 2 bases at J; junction bases unmatched: 8. The CDR3 coding sequence is TGTGCCACCGAATGGGGACAGGGCAACACTGAAGCTTTCTTT. Its protein is CATEWGQGNTEAFF.

This clone turned up a few times. The chain combines TRBV7-9 with TRBJ1-1, with D hard to call. CDR3 length: 15 amino acids. The germline V and J ends were trimmed by 10 bases and 0 bases, with 18 bases remaining between them. Germline V CDR1 and CDR2: SEHNR, FQNEAQ (reference sequence). The chain's CDR3 is CATSAVSSMNTEAFF. CDR3 coding DNA: TGTGCCACATCCGCGGTGAGCTCCATGAACACTGAAGCTTTCTTT.